What follows is one T cell receptor beta chain and its context. As yet, its antigen is unknown. The CDR3 runs to 16 residues. With V trimmed by 6 bases and J by 4 bases, 14 bases remained unmatched. Germline V gene data show CDR1 as SEHNR and CDR2 as FQNEAQ (reference sequence). The table came from immunoSEQ multiplex PCR; TCRdb's copy has only in-frame clones and leaves some out. Of roughly 96,000 clones in the sample, around 89% were seen once. The data belong to a study of T cell responses to AZD1222 COVID-19 vaccine. Study-wide findings and caveats: Unmutated variant regions are reportedly the target of nearly half of TCRs that are spike-specific.

The chain combines TRBV7-9 with TRBJ2-5, with 7 bases identical to TRBD2. The receptor's source is an adult in good health. This material consisted of peripheral blood, taken on day 0 of AZD1222 vaccination. DNA of the CDR3: TGTGCCAGCAGTCGGGGGGACCTGGGACTGCCAGAGACCCAGTACTTC. Translating gives CASSRGDLGLPETQYF.